These T cell receptor beta chains were read from a single sample in a study of CD8+ T cells in alopecia areata. Sequencing used immunoSEQ multiplex PCR; TCRdb keeps in-frame clones, though not all of them. Of some 170,000 clones in the sample, about 54% are singletons; the top ten hold roughly 17%. The material sequenced was CD4+ T cells sorted from blood, taken between weeks 55 and 65, from a patient treated with tofacitinib. Source of these receptors: a human donor with alopecia areata. The CDR3 runs from the conserved cysteine through the conserved F or W. The order of the fields is clone size, J gene, CDR3 length, V gene, D gene, CDR3 protein, CDR3 DNA. D genes are given only for firm matches. Some rows have no size entry. The others give once, few or many, or a class for an expanded clone.

>NA|TRBJ2-5|15|TRBV6-1|NA
CASTSTSTLQETQYF
TGTGCCAGCACCTCAACAAGTACTCTACAAGAGACCCAGTACTTC
>NA|TRBJ1-1|12|TRBV29-1|NA
CSVESPNTEAFF
TGCAGCGTTGAATCACCGAACACTGAAGCTTTCTTT
>NA|TRBJ1-6|15|TRBV5-1|NA
CASRWRTEGSSPLHF
TGCGCCAGCAGATGGAGGACTGAGGGGAGCTCACCCCTCCACTTT
>NA|TRBJ2-5|15|TRBV29-1|NA
CSVEGGLRGVRTQYF
TGCAGCGTTGAAGGGGGGTTACGTGGTGTAAGGACCCAGTACTTC
>few|TRBJ2-5|13|TRBV18|NA
CASSANSQETQYF
TGTGCCAGCTCAGCCAACAGTCAAGAGACCCAGTACTTC
>NA|TRBJ2-3|16|TRBV7-9|NA
CASSQPGGGSTDTQYF
TGTGCCAGCAGCCAACCTGGAGGGGGCAGCACAGATACGCAGTATTTT
>NA|TRBJ1-4|13|TRBV30|NA
CAWSVPPVSALFF
TGTGCCTGGAGTGTACCTCCGGTGAGCGCTCTGTTTTTT
>NA|TRBJ1-2|11|TRBV11-1|TRBD1
CASSSDRGLTF
TGTGCCAGCAGCTCCGACAGGGGGCTCACCTTC
>NA|TRBJ2-7|16|TRBV15|TRBD2
CATSRSGTSGSYEQYF
TGTGCCACCAGCAGATCCGGGACTAGCGGCTCCTACGAGCAGTACTTC
>NA|TRBJ2-1|18|TRBV12-5|NA
CASGLFLGRGSSYNEQFF
TGTGCTAGTGGTTTGTTTTTGGGGCGTGGGAGCTCCTACAATGAGCAGTTCTTC
>NA|TRBJ2-1|13|TRBV30|TRBD2
CAWGTSGYNEQFF
TGTGCCTGGGGGACTAGCGGCTACAATGAGCAGTTCTTC
>few|TRBJ2-3|11|TRBV20-1|NA
CSAILTNTQYF
TGCAGTGCGATCCTAACAAACACGCAGTATTTT
>NA|TRBJ2-4|12|TRBV6-5|TRBD2
CATRTSENIQYF
TGTGCCACTCGGACTAGCGAAAACATTCAGTACTTC
>few|TRBJ2-5|14|TRBV29-1|NA
CSVGAGWSAETQYF
TGCAGCGTTGGGGCCGGGTGGTCCGCGGAGACCCAGTACTTC
>NA|TRBJ1-5|13|TRBV7-9|NA
CASSLGAGQPQHF
TGTGCCAGCAGCTTAGGGGCGGGTCAGCCCCAGCATTTT
>NA|TRBJ2-7|16|TRBV15|NA
CATSRVNSLRTYEQYF
TGTGCCACCAGCAGAGTAAACTCCTTGAGAACCTACGAGCAGTACTTC
>NA|TRBJ1-2|12|TRBV7-9|NA
CASSLGSLGYTF
TGTGCCAGCAGCTTGGGGAGTCTGGGCTACACCTTC
>NA|TRBJ1-1|12|TRBV5-1|NA
CASLATGVEAFF
TGCGCCAGCCTAGCGACAGGAGTTGAAGCTTTCTTT
>NA|TRBJ1-1|13|TRBV5-1|NA
CASSWGQNTEAFF
TGCGCCAGCAGCTGGGGACAGAACACTGAAGCTTTCTTT
>few|TRBJ2-6|17|TRBV14|NA
CASSQSSRLAGANVLTF
TGTGCCAGCAGCCAATCTTCCCGCCTGGCTGGGGCCAACGTCCTGACTTTC
>once|TRBJ1-2|15|TRBV5-6|TRBD1
CASSPRTGLDYGYTF
TGTGCCAGCAGCCCAAGGACAGGCTTGGACTATGGCTACACCTTC
>NA|TRBJ1-1|14|TRBV7-9|NA
CASSFPRQNTEAFF
TGTGCCAGCAGCTTTCCCCGGCAGAACACTGAAGCTTTCTTT
>many|TRBJ2-7|15|TRBV7-8|TRBD1
CASSSTTGLSYEQYF
TGTGCCAGCAGCTCCACGACAGGGCTCTCCTACGAGCAGTACTTC
>few|TRBJ2-3|14|TRBV19|NA
CASSTAGSTDTQYF
TGTGCCAGTAGTACCGCGGGAAGCACAGATACGCAGTATTTT
>NA|TRBJ2-6|16|TRBV30|TRBD2
CAWSVRGGTGANVLTF
TGTGCCTGGAGTGTACGGGGAGGGACTGGGGCCAACGTCCTGACTTTC
>NA|TRBJ2-7|12|TRBV29-1|NA
CSVIGVHYEQYF
TGCAGCGTGATAGGGGTCCACTACGAGCAGTACTTC
>few|TRBJ1-2|13|TRBV29-1|TRBD1
CSAGRGQAYGYTF
TGCAGCGCCGGCAGGGGACAGGCTTATGGCTACACCTTC
>NA|TRBJ1-6|13|TRBV7-3|NA
CASSLNVNSPLHF
TGTGCCAGCAGCTTAAATGTCAATTCACCCCTCCACTTT
>few|TRBJ2-5|13|TRBV19|NA
CASSMRHQETQYF
TGTGCCAGTAGTATGCGGCACCAAGAGACCCAGTACTTC
>NA|TRBJ2-7|15|TRBV5-6|TRBD2
CASSLRLAGADEQYF
TGTGCCAGCAGCTTGAGACTAGCGGGGGCTGACGAGCAGTACTTC
>NA|TRBJ2-7|16|TRBV29-1|TRBD2
CSVRGLAETSSYEQYF
TGCAGCGTCCGGGGACTAGCGGAGACCTCCTCCTACGAGCAGTACTTC
>NA|TRBJ1-2|14|TRBV4-1|NA
CASSQDRAVSGYTF
TGCGCCAGCAGCCAAGATAGGGCAGTTTCTGGCTACACCTTC
>few|TRBJ1-2|15|TRBV29-1|NA
CSVGNSRPWRYGYTF
TGCAGCGTCGGGAACTCAAGACCCTGGCGCTATGGCTACACCTTC
>once|TRBJ2-1|13|TRBV30|TRBD2
CAWRTSGGAEQFF
TGTGCCTGGAGGACTAGCGGGGGGGCTGAGCAGTTCTTC
>NA|TRBJ2-2|17|TRBV18|NA
CASSPTRTGTNTGELFF
TGTGCCAGCTCACCAACTAGAACAGGGACGAACACCGGGGAGCTGTTTTTT
>NA|TRBJ1-6|17|TRBV25-1|TRBD1
CASRDAGTVIYNSPLHF
TGTGCCAGCAGGGACGCCGGGACAGTAATCTATAATTCACCCCTCCACTTT
>NA|TRBJ2-3|15|TRBV25-1|TRBD1
CASSGYRGATDTQYF
TGTGCCAGCAGTGGGTACAGGGGCGCCACAGATACGCAGTATTTT
>NA|TRBJ1-2|15|TRBV27|NA
CASSLRPVGQDGYTF
TGTGCCAGCAGTTTACGCCCCGTAGGGCAGGATGGCTACACCTTC
>few|TRBJ1-1|14|TRBV29-1|TRBD1
CSVTRTGTITEAFF
TGCAGCGTTACCCGGACAGGGACGATCACTGAAGCTTTCTTT
>NA|TRBJ2-1|15|TRBV18|TRBD1
CASSPRGKGNNEQFF
TGTGCCAGCTCACCCAGGGGGAAGGGGAACAATGAGCAGTTCTTC
>NA|TRBJ2-1|13|TRBV7-8|NA
CASSWDRLNEQFF
TGTGCCAGCAGCTGGGACCGATTGAATGAGCAGTTCTTC
>NA|TRBJ1-6|15|TRBV13|TRBD1
CASSQTGQGTSPLHF
TGTGCCAGCAGCCAGACGGGACAGGGGACTTCACCCCTCCACTTT
>NA|TRBJ2-1|14|TRBV18|TRBD2
CASSPSSGGDEQFF
TGTGCCAGCTCACCTTCTAGCGGGGGAGATGAGCAGTTCTTC
>NA|TRBJ1-4|14|TRBV29-1|NA
CSASGGQGDEKLFF
TGCAGCGCCTCAGGAGGGCAGGGTGACGAAAAACTGTTTTTT
>NA|TRBJ2-6|19|TRBV7-2|TRBD1
CASSTGGTAKLSGANVLTF
TGTGCCAGCAGCACAGGTGGGACAGCTAAACTGTCTGGGGCCAACGTCCTGACTTTC
>NA|TRBJ2-2|15|TRBV5-1|TRBD1
CASSPGTVNTGELFF
TGCGCCAGCAGCCCCGGGACAGTAAACACCGGGGAGCTGTTTTTT
>NA|TRBJ2-5|15|TRBV25-1|TRBD2
CASSEWRGGQETQYF
TGTGCCAGCAGTGAATGGAGGGGAGGGCAAGAGACCCAGTACTTC
>NA|TRBJ2-3|13|TRBV9|NA
CASSVDSTDTQYF
TGTGCCAGCAGCGTAGATTCCACAGATACGCAGTATTTT
>NA|TRBJ1-4|16|TRBV18|NA
CASSPSGASANEKLFF
TGTGCCAGCTCACCCTCCGGGGCATCGGCTAATGAAAAACTGTTTTTT
>NA|TRBJ2-3|15|TRBV7-3|TRBD1
CASSQGTGRTDTQYF
TGTGCCAGCAGCCAAGGGACAGGGCGCACAGATACGCAGTATTTT
>NA|TRBJ2-5|17|TRBV4-1|NA
CASSQGSAGGRQETQYF
TGCGCCAGCAGCCAAGGAAGCGCTGGAGGTCGCCAAGAGACCCAGTACTTC
>few|TRBJ1-2|14|TRBV11-2|NA
CASSLDAGRDGYTF
TGTGCCAGCAGCTTAGATGCAGGGAGGGATGGCTACACCTTC
>NA|TRBJ2-7|14|TRBV5-1|NA
CASSETPGSYEQYF
TGCGCCAGCAGCGAGACGCCCGGGAGCTACGAGCAGTACTTC
>NA|TRBJ1-2|12|TRBV30|TRBD1
CAWSPRGYGYTF
TGTGCCTGGAGTCCCAGGGGGTATGGCTACACCTTC